These 25 T cell receptor beta chains were sequenced from one sample in a study of shared clonotypes between healthy human individuals. Assay: immunoSEQ multiplex PCR; the TCRdb copy retains only in-frame clones and omits some. The table includes 1.4 million or so clones, approximately 98.5% detected once. Sequencing input: naive CD4+ T cells sorted from blood. Noted subset: CD45RA+ positively selected. The source of these receptors is a man aged 25 to 45 in good health.

The chain links TRBV5-4 to TRBJ2-7; D may be TRBD2 (5 bases). The CDR3 has 14 amino acids. CDR1 SGHNT and CDR2 YYREEE come from the germline V gene (reference sequence). V was cut by 2 bases and J by 0 bases, with 9 bases left in between. CDR3 sequence: CASSFGLGSYEQYF. The CDR3 DNA follows: TGTGCCAGCAGCTTCGGACTCGGCTCCTACGAGCAGTACTTC.

This chain uses TRBV5-6 with TRBJ2-7; D could derive from TRBD1 or TRBD2 (5 bases each). The CDR3 covers 15 residues. Deletions cut 4 bases from V and 4 bases from J, with 18 bases between. The germline CDR1 and CDR2 sequences are SGHDT and YYEEEE. CDR3 sequence (DNA): TGTGCCAGCAGCCAGATCCCCAAGAGGGGATACGAGCAGTACTTC. This gives the protein CASSQIPKRGYEQYF.

This clone was seen only once. This sequence joins TRBV6-1 and TRBJ1-1, with unresolved D. This CDR3 is 14 amino acids long. V lost 5 bases to trimming and J lost 1 base, with 11 bases between them. CDR1 and CDR2 (germline): MNHNS, SASEGT. CDR3 protein: CASSPQMGNTEAFF. The CDR3 DNA reads as TGTGCCAGCAGTCCCCAAATGGGGAACACTGAAGCTTTCTTT.

This clone was recorded once. The chain recombines TRBV4-3 with TRBJ2-7, with D possibly matching TRBD1 (6 bases). V was trimmed by 3 bases and J by 3 bases, leaving 12 bases between them. This CDR3 is built from 14 residues. Per the germline V gene, CDR1 is LGHNA and CDR2 is YSLEER. In DNA form, the CDR3 reads TGCGCCAGCAGCCAGGGGGCATCCTACTACGAGCAGTACTTC. Encoded protein: CASSQGASYYEQYF.

The chain carries TRBV6-6 and TRBJ1-5, with 8 bases matching TRBD1. The CDR3 covers 15 residues. V lost 5 bases and J lost 3; bases outside the gene matches: 6. The germline V gene has CDR1 MNHNY and CDR2 SVGAGI (reference sequence). CDR3 sequence: CASSAQGAVNQPQHF. The CDR3 bases are TGTGCCAGCAGTGCGCAGGGGGCCGTCAATCAGCCCCAGCATTTT.

The chain employs TRBV7-9 and TRBJ2-7; D tentatively fits TRBD1 or TRBD2 (7 bases each). Trimming stripped 5 bases from V and 2 bases from J, with 25 bases between. This CDR3 has 18 amino acids. Germline V gene sequence: CDR1 SEHNR, CDR2 FQNEAQ (reference sequence). The CDR3 DNA follows: TGTGCCAGCAGCCCCGGGGCAGGGGGGAAGCGGGACCCCTACGAGCAGTACTTC. Protein product: CASSPGAGGKRDPYEQYF.

The chain couples TRBV5-1 to TRBJ2-3; tentatively, D is TRBD1 (6 bases). CDR3 length equals 13 residues. V was cut by 5 bases and J by 6 bases, with 13 bases left in between. CDR1 is SGHRS and CDR2 is YFSETQ in the germline V gene. The DNA of the CDR3 is TGCGCCAGCAGTAGCACAGGGCTGGATACGCAGTATTTT. Residues: CASSSTGLDTQYF.

The rearrangement uses TRBV6-5 and TRBJ1-2; D unresolved. CDR3 length: 14 amino acids. Trimming pared 2 bases from V and 3 bases from J, leaving 10 bases between. Germline CDR1 and CDR2: MNHEY and SVGAGI. The CDR3 DNA sequence: TGTGCCAGCAGTTACAGAGTCGAGGACTATGGCTACACCTTC. It encodes CASSYRVEDYGYTF.

Concerning this clone: The sample contains more than one DNA sequence encoding this CDR3. This rearrangement joins TRBV7-8 to TRBJ2-7; D not certain. V dropped 5 bases and J dropped 0 bases, with 5 bases sitting between them. The CDR3 sequence is 12 residues long. CDR1 and CDR2 from the germline V gene are SGHVS and FQNEAQ. This chain's CDR3 is CASSPNSYEQYF. In DNA, the CDR3 is TGTGCCAGCAGCCCAAACTCCTACGAGCAGTACTTC.

This clone was counted once. V and J are TRBV2 and TRBJ2-1; TRBD2 is a possible D gene (6 bases). Looked up from germline, CDR1 is SNHLY and CDR2 is FYNNEI. The V gene lost 7 bases and the J gene lost 6 bases, with 16 bases spanning the gap. The CDR3 is made up of 14 amino acids. CDR3 DNA: TGTGCCAGCAACCGGGACTCCGGAATCAATGAGCAGTTCTTC. It yields the protein CASNRDSGINEQFF.

This clone was recorded many times. This specimen includes other DNA sequences encoding the same CDR3. This chain uses TRBV5-1 with TRBJ2-5; no clear D. CDR1 SGHRS and CDR2 YFSETQ come from the germline V gene. The CDR3 is 11 amino acids. V was trimmed by 1 base and J by 3 bases, leaving 1 base between them. The CDR3 reads CASSLKETQYF. In DNA form, the CDR3 reads TGCGCCAGCAGCTTGAAAGAGACCCAGTACTTC.

V usage is TRBV7-9 and J usage is TRBJ2-4; unclear D gene. In germline, CDR1 is SEHNR, CDR2 FQNEAQ (reference sequence). Trimming left V 2 bases short and J 2 bases short, with 7 bases between. The CDR3 has 14 amino acids. CDR3 residues: CASSLLISKNIQYF. CDR3 nucleotides: TGTGCCAGCAGCTTACTAATCTCCAAAAACATTCAGTACTTC.

The chain combines TRBV7-9 with TRBJ2-1; 12 nucleotides agree with TRBD2. There are 17 residues in the CDR3. The V segment lost 2 bases and the J segment 7 bases; nucleotides outside the gene matches: 9. From germline, CDR1 is SEHNR and CDR2 FQNEAQ (reference sequence). Written as DNA, the CDR3 is TGTGCCAGCAGCTTACCCTACAGGACTAGCGGGGCTAATGAGCAGTTCTTC. It is translated as CASSLPYRTSGANEQFF.

The chain joins TRBV28 to TRBJ1-2; D is unresolved. The germline V gene has CDR1 MDHEN and CDR2 SYDVKM. V lost 5 bases and J lost 4, with 20 bases in between. The CDR3 is 16 amino acids. In nucleotides, the CDR3 is TGTGCCAGCAGTCGCAACGCCCCGGTACTCGGCTATGGCTACACCTTC. Translated: CASSRNAPVLGYGYTF.

The chain uses TRBV5-1 and TRBJ2-7; 9 nucleotides align to TRBD1. The trim removed 1 base at V and 6 bases at J, leaving 5 bases unmatched. The CDR3 is 14 amino acids. Germline assignment: CDR1 SGHRS and CDR2 YFSETQ. Written as DNA, the CDR3 is TGCGCCAGCAGCTTGCCGGGGACAGGGACCGAGCAGTACTTC. Translation: CASSLPGTGTEQYF. Together with reference TRBV5-1 and TRBJ2-7, the CDR3 gives the full variable domain: KAGVTQTPRYLIKTRGQQVTLSCSPISGHRSVSWYQQTPGQGLQFLFEYFSETQRNKGNFPGRFSGRQFSNSRSEMNVSTLELGDSALYLCASSLPGTGTEQYFGPGTRLTVT.

The chain recombines TRBV6-5 with TRBJ1-5; D may be TRBD1 (6 bases). Germline-derived CDR1 and CDR2 are MNHEY and SVGAGI. Trimming removed 2 bases at V and 4 bases at J, with 6 bases between. This CDR3 region has 13 residues. CDR3: CASSYQGNQPQHF. DNA for the CDR3: TGTGCCAGCAGTTACCAGGGGAATCAGCCCCAGCATTTT.

This chain uses TRBV5-5 with TRBJ2-7; tentatively, D is TRBD1 or TRBD2 (5 bases each). The germline CDR1 and CDR2 sequences are SGHKS and YYEKEE (reference sequence). This CDR3 has 13 amino acids. Trimming cost V 4 bases and J 3 bases, with 11 bases left between them. The CDR3 reads CASSKGPNYEQYF. The DNA for the CDR3 is TGTGCCAGCAGCAAGGGACCGAACTACGAGCAGTACTTC.

DNA for the CDR3: TGTGCCAGCAGCCTAGTTGCCGGGACAGCGGCCTACGAGCAGTACTTC. It yields the protein CASSLVAGTAAYEQYF. The rearrangement joins TRBV7-2 to TRBJ2-7, with 7 bases lining up with TRBD1. The V segment lost 5 bases and the J segment 2 bases; nucleotides outside the gene matches: 12. CDR1 is SGHTA and CDR2 is FQGNSA in the germline V gene. The CDR3 loop spans 16 amino acids.

The V gene is TRBV18, the J gene TRBJ2-3, with 11 nucleotides matching TRBD2. The CDR3 length is 19 residues. V shed 8 bases, J shed 0 bases, and the junction held 16 bases outside the gene matches. Per the germline V gene, CDR1 is KGHSH and CDR2 is LQKENI. CDR3 in amino acids: CASPRPGTSGFTSTDTQYF. The DNA for the CDR3 is TGTGCCAGCCCCAGACCAGGGACTAGCGGTTTTACTAGCACAGATACGCAGTATTTT.

This CDR3 reads CAISERQGGEAFF. CDR3 nucleotides: TGTGCCATCAGTGAGAGACAGGGTGGTGAAGCTTTCTTT. The chain combines TRBV10-3 with TRBJ1-1, with 7 positions matching TRBD1. The germline V gene has CDR1 ENHRY and CDR2 SYGVKD. The V segment lost 2 bases and the J segment 7 bases; nucleotides outside the gene matches: 4. The CDR3 sequence is 13 residues long.

The chain recombines TRBV5-1 with TRBJ2-7; TRBD2 agrees at 14 bases. Germline V gene data show CDR1 as SGHRS and CDR2 as YFSETQ. J was trimmed by 6 bases and V by 3 bases; bases with no gene match: 5. The CDR3 has 15 amino acids. The CDR3 sequence: CASSSRLAGGGEQYF. The CDR3, as DNA: TGCGCCAGCAGCTCTAGACTAGCGGGAGGGGGCGAGCAGTACTTC.

A single count supports this clone. The chain recombines TRBV4-1 with TRBJ1-2; possibly TRBD1 for D (5 bases). The germline CDR1 and CDR2 sequences are MGHRA and YSYEKL. V was shortened by 0 bases and J by 7 bases, with 15 bases between the two germline ends. The CDR3 contains 15 residues. CDR3 sequence (DNA): TGCGCCAGCAGCCAAGACCCTGGGACTCTGGTTGGCTACACCTTC. This gives the protein CASSQDPGTLVGYTF.

About this clone itself: This sample includes further DNA sequences coding for the same CDR3. The rearrangement uses TRBV7-2 and TRBJ2-7, with D unclear. This CDR3 comprises 12 residues. The V gene's germline CDR1 is SGHTA and CDR2 FQGNSA. The germline V and J ends were trimmed by 0 bases and 4 bases, with 4 bases remaining between them. The DNA of the CDR3 is TGTGCCAGCAGCTTAGCTCCTTACGAGCAGTACTTC. Encoded protein: CASSLAPYEQYF.

The chain is built from TRBV5-1 and TRBJ1-2; D gene ambiguous. CDR3 length equals 12 residues. Trimming removed 2 bases from V and 4 bases from J, with 6 bases in between. Germline CDR1 is SGHRS and CDR2 is YFSETQ. The CDR3 is CASSLQIYGYTF. The CDR3, as DNA: TGCGCCAGCAGCTTACAAATCTATGGCTACACCTTC. Combining the CDR3 with reference TRBV5-1 and TRBJ1-2 gives the whole variable domain KAGVTQTPRYLIKTRGQQVTLSCSPISGHRSVSWYQQTPGQGLQFLFEYFSETQRNKGNFPGRFSGRQFSNSRSEMNVSTLELGDSALYLCASSLQIYGYTFGSGTRLTVV.

The chain couples TRBV7-9 to TRBJ2-3; the D gene is possibly TRBD2 (5 bases). CDR1 SEHNR and CDR2 FQNEAQ come from the germline V gene (reference sequence). V was clipped by 5 bases and J by 0 bases, with 15 bases between them. This CDR3 spans 16 amino acids. CDR3 in amino acids: CASSPRRAGSTDTQYF. The CDR3 region has the DNA TGTGCCAGCAGCCCCCGGCGGGCGGGTAGCACAGATACGCAGTATTTT.